Sequencing of this T cell receptor beta chain was carried out in a study of cytomegalovirus exposure and HLA in healthy donors. This CDR3 is 16 amino acids long. The germline CDR1 and CDR2 sequences are SGHTA and FQGNSA. J lost 5 bases, V lost 3 bases, and 4 bases had no gene match. All the people who gave samples were healthy bone marrow donors. Amplification used 60 Vbeta primers and 13 Jbeta primers. The method was immunoSEQ multiplex PCR; TCRdb's version includes in-frame clones alone and lacks a portion of them. The table for this sample gives just under 90,000 clones. Sequenced sample: PBMCs. This TCR came from a girl aged 5 to 17 in good health and CMV-seropositive. The chain has TRBV7-2 and TRBJ2-3; 14 nucleotides align to TRBD2. DNA for the CDR3: TGTGCCAGCAGCTTCAGGGGGACTAGCGGGGGAGATACGCAGTATTTT. Translating gives CASSFRGTSGGDTQYF.